This paragraph covers one T cell receptor beta chain sequence. Its target is not known. The record originates from a study of cytomegalovirus exposure and HLA in healthy donors. Study-wide results and caveats: Sequences of the TCR beta chain were said to predict the HLA-A and HLA-B alleles of most subjects accurately.

Donors sampled were nominally healthy, though unrecorded immune exposures were likely. The PCR ran on 60 Vbeta and 13 Jbeta primers. Assay used: immunoSEQ multiplex PCR; TCRdb lists only in-frame clones, some missing. This sample's table has approximately 140,000 clones. The sequence was obtained from a woman in her 40s in good health and CMV-seronegative. The sequenced material came from PBMCs.

The CDR3 sequence: CASSLGAGNSPLHF. Here the CDR3 DNA reads TGCGCCAGCAGCTTGGGCGCAGGCAATTCACCCCTCCACTTT. The chain carries TRBV5-1 and TRBJ1-6, with D unresolved. Trimming took 0 bases from V and 7 from J, leaving 8 bases between them. The CDR3 is 14 amino acids. Germline lookup yields CDR1 SGHRS and CDR2 YFSETQ.